This T cell receptor (beta chain) emerged from a study of blood T cell repertoires in COVID-19 (dated by TCRdb to the early 2020s). In terms of the full investigation: Samples from collaborators originated in the United States, Italy and Spain and spanned both the acute and convalescent phases of COVID-19. The prospective study material was composed of cDNA or gDNA derived from T cells, B-cell-depleted T cells, or PBMCs. Deeply sampled blood TCRbeta repertoires from subjects exposed to, actively infected with, or recovered from COVID-19 were included in the dataset. The repertoires were released in a freely available public database intended as a resource for research on the immune response to SARS-CoV-2. Samples were obtained from the ongoing ImmuneRACE study (first 160 participants) and from some 1,300 subjects provided by 6 global collaborators. A de-identified subject ID, COVID-19 status, age in years and sex were almost always included in the sample metadata. Where HLA class I and class II types were available, the types were taken from metadata supplied by the sample provider, not from assay-based typing.

The paper as a whole reports these results and caveats: Clinical and demographic metadata were provided uncurated, with the amount varying by source and participant.

TCRbeta CDR3 regions were amplified from genomic DNA using the immunoSEQ Assay, a bias-controlled multiplex PCR. The authors' analysis ran thus. The number of nucleated cells in each sample was estimated from the amplification of reference gene primers within the assay. To quantify the absolute abundance of each unique TCRbeta CDR3 rearrangement, sequence reads were collapsed and filtered. For each sample, productive Simpson clonality was calculated by taking the square root of Simpson's diversity index across productive rearrangements. TCRdb obtained this table from immuneACCESS and retained in-frame rearrangements with V and J assigned. These tables miss some clones; where compared with another copy, unresolved V genes account for less than half of the shortfall, and the remainder is unexplained. Clone size and the V and J calls come from that table; the DNA yielded D and trimming. A total of approximately 400,000 clones appear in this sample, 83% of them only once. The ten largest clonotypes hold about 5% of the sample.

Participants in the prospective study were aged about 18 to 95 years, lived in about two dozen United States geographic areas, and enrolled through a virtual design. Cohort assignment in the prospective study relied on participant-reported clinical history from a screening survey and a study questionnaire. For ImmuneRACE Cohort 3, a participant was defined as recovered based on two consecutive negative NP/OP PCR tests, clearance by a healthcare professional, or resolution of symptoms. In the prospective study, mobile phlebotomists collected whole blood, serum and a nasopharyngeal or oropharyngeal swab from each participant. Prospective study participants could optionally give additional blood draws and questionnaires over an approximately two-month period. Before DNA extraction, prospective study blood samples were shipped either frozen or at room temperature. Regarding this clone: It has no known antigen specificity. Qualities for individual bases were not recorded, and no much larger clone is one base off.

The CDR3 holds 13 amino acids from the cysteine to the phenylalanine. The CDR3 DNA has 39 bases and is translated from base 1. V gives up 4 bases and J gives up 6 bases, and the segment between their germline ends measures 16 bases. The germline V gene (reference sequence) yields GTSNPN for CDR1 and SVGIG for CDR2. The sequence was collected from a woman aged 45-65 years who had recovered from COVID-19. The chain is made from TRBV30 and TRBJ2-7, and TRBD2 may be the D gene, going by 6 matching bases. Sequencing was done on a sample of PBMCs or T cells enriched from blood (not recorded which). The CDR3 here reads CAWTASSDTEQYF. The bases are TGTGCCTGGACAGCCTCTAGCGACACCGAGCAGTACTTC.